This T cell receptor beta chain was sequenced in a study of cytotoxic CD8 clonotypes in ibrutinib-treated CLL (dated by TCRdb to the early 2020s). Turning to the overall study: The cohort was composed of under 12 relapsed/refractory and around 15 treatment-naive patients; IGHV unmutated status was identified in under 18 patients. Partial responses were observed in about 25 patients and complete responses in 2; after a median follow-up of about 69 months, remission was maintained in about 15 patients and progression was observed in approximately twelve. Response samples were taken after a median of approximately 13 months on treatment, ranging from roughly 6 to 36 months. An average of around 250,000 productive templates and 80,000 to 95,000 productive rearrangements was obtained per sample. Of the roughly 81 people in the trial, around 24 had longitudinal samples available. Cryopreserved peripheral blood mononuclear cells were collected before treatment, at response, and at either disease progression or sustained remission. Every remission and progressive disease sample was obtained while ibrutinib was still being received by the patients.

From cysteine to phenylalanine, the CDR3 is 15 amino acids long. Only the CDR3 DNA is retained, 45 bases long and in frame from the first base. Trimmed from V: 4 bases; trimmed from J: 2 bases; junction bases lacking a gene match: 6. Sequences ENHRY (CDR1) and SYGVKD (CDR2) are obtained from the germline V gene. As to this clone: Its antigen target is currently unknown. The input lacks base qualities; no much larger clone sits a single base away.

The sample's time point label is to be understood as: approximately twelve months on ibrutinib. Approximately 2 micrograms of genomic DNA were extracted from cryopreserved PBMCs for TCR beta library preparation. Longitudinal blood samples from CLL patients receiving ibrutinib monotherapy were subjected to high-throughput TCR beta sequencing. The patients took part in an open-label, single-center phase 2 trial of ibrutinib monotherapy. The goal of deep resolution MiSeq sequencing was a depth between 1 in 1 million and 1 in 200,000 T cells, and coverage averaged 10x per clonotype. The immunoSEQ hsTCRB Kit was used to generate TCR beta libraries. In the original analysis: Data were analyzed with ImmunoSEQ Data Assistant and ImmunoSEQ Analyzer, with V, D and J genes assigned per IMGT definitions. Clonality, with values ranging from 0 to 1, was calculated as one minus the normalized Shannon entropy of productive rearrangement frequencies. Only overrepresented clonotypes making up at least 0.05% of each patient's repertoire were included in the public clonotype analysis. Some 13 age-matched healthy donor repertoires from immuneACCESS served as clonality controls. TCRdb's version of the immuneACCESS table is confined to in-frame rearrangements and falls short of the full clone set. An unresolved V gene accounts for under half of the shortfall where checked; the remainder is of unknown origin. The D gene and trimming were derived from the DNA, and the V and J assignments and clone size from that table. Counted in this sample were roughly 70,000 clones; approximately 90% of them appeared once. The ten largest make up around 3.1% of the sample.

General findings and caveats noted by the study authors: Lymph node repertoires were not examined, and the timing of sampling was not matched between patients in sustained remission and those whose disease progressed. Baseline clonality exceeded that of age-matched healthy donors and correlated strongly with circulating CD8+ T-cell counts. Public clonotypes were found to be uncommon and were observed to contract or remain stable during treatment; the increase in clonality was shown to reflect expansion of private clonotypes at ibrutinib response. An increase in clonality was observed at ibrutinib response, with clonality remaining stable during sustained remission and falling back toward baseline at progression.

Sample: PBMCs, taken after 12 months of ibrutinib treatment. The chain couples TRBV10-3 to TRBJ1-1, with TRBD1 matching 8 junction bases. The receptor comes from a human donor with chronic lymphocytic leukemia. CDR3 region: CAISVDQGANTEAFF. The DNA is as follows: TGTGCCATCAGTGTGGATCAGGGGGCCAACACTGAAGCTTTCTTT.